The 20 T cell receptor beta chains given below trace back to one sample, sequenced in a study of shared clonotypes between healthy human individuals. Repertoires were generated with immunoSEQ multiplex PCR, while TCRdb's copy carries only in-frame clones and drops some. Found here are over a million clones, under 80% of them singletons; the top ten hold approximately 1.5%. The sequenced sample consisted of memory CD4+ T cells sorted from blood. The subset was: CD45RA-negative fraction. The receptors shown here come from a man aged 18-30 years in good health.

V and J are TRBV9 and TRBJ2-7; the match to TRBD2 covers 8 bases. Trimming at V came to 3 bases and at J to 6 bases, leaving 11 bases not matched to a gene. This CDR3 is built from 15 residues. The germline gives CDR1 SGDLS, CDR2 YYNGEE. In DNA, the CDR3 is TGTGCCAGCAGCGAGGACGGGGGGGCTCTTCTCGAGCAGTACTTC. It yields the protein CASSEDGGALLEQYF.

The rearrangement links TRBV6-5 to TRBJ2-7; TRBD2 might be the D (5 bases). Trimming left V 6 bases short and J 4 bases short, with 19 bases between. The CDR3 covers 15 residues. Germline V lookup: CDR1 MNHEY, CDR2 SVGAGI. The CDR3 coding sequence is TGTGCCAGCAGCCTAACCCTAGCTGGCATGTACGAGCAGTACTTC. It translates to CASSLTLAGMYEQYF.

This clone has more than one count but fewer than ten. The same CDR3 is also encoded by other DNA sequences in this sample. The V call is TRBV11-2, the J call TRBJ1-1, with D maybe TRBD1 (5 bases). CDR1 and CDR2 (germline): SGHAT, FQNNGV. Trimming stripped 1 base from V and 5 bases from J, with 8 bases between. This CDR3 is built from 13 residues. Here the CDR3 DNA reads TGTGCCAGCAGCTTAGCAGGGACGACTGAAGCTTTCTTT. Its protein is CASSLAGTTEAFF.

In this sample, this clone turned up a few times. This sequence joins TRBV15 and TRBJ1-6; possibly TRBD1 for D (5 bases). The germline V and J ends were trimmed by 3 bases and 8 bases, with 14 bases remaining between them. The germline V gene encodes CDR1 LNHNV and CDR2 YYDKDF (reference sequence). The CDR3 sequence is 15 residues long. CDR3: CATSSESGYHSPLHF. The CDR3 nucleotides read TGTGCCACCAGCAGCGAATCAGGGTATCATTCACCCCTCCACTTT.

This rearrangement joins TRBV7-2 to TRBJ2-7; the D is unclear. The germline gives CDR1 SGHTA, CDR2 FQGNSA. This CDR3 comprises 15 residues. V shed 3 bases and J shed 2 bases, with 14 bases lying between them. The chain's CDR3 is CASSFQGRATYEQYF. CDR3 DNA sequence: TGTGCCAGCAGCTTTCAAGGACGGGCCACCTACGAGCAGTACTTC. Filled out from reference TRBV7-2 and TRBJ2-7, the complete variable domain reads GAGVSQSPSNKVTEKGKDVELRCDPISGHTALYWYRQSLGQGLEFLIYFQGNSAPDKSGLPSDRFSAERTGGSVSTLTIQRTQQEDSAVYLCASSFQGRATYEQYFGPGTRLTVT.

DNA of the CDR3: TGTGCCAGCAGTGAAATGCTGGGAGCAAACACCATATATTTT. Amino acid sequence: CASSEMLGANTIYF. This chain connects TRBV2 to TRBJ1-3; D remains ambiguous. V was shortened by 2 bases and J by 6 bases, with 11 bases between the two germline ends. The CDR3 length is 14 residues. Per germline, CDR1 SNHLY and CDR2 FYNNEI. Drawing the rest from reference TRBV2 and TRBJ1-3, the complete variable domain is EPEVTQTPSHQVTQMGQEVILRCVPISNHLYFYWYRQILGQKVEFLVSFYNNEISEKSEIFDDQFSVERPDGSNFTLKIRSTKLEDSAMYFCASSEMLGANTIYFGEGSWLTVV.

J is TRBJ2-1 and V is TRBV29-1; 10 bases line up with TRBD2. This CDR3 has 14 amino acids. The V gene's germline CDR1 is SQVTM and CDR2 ANQGSEA. The V segment lost 5 bases and the J segment 8 bases; nucleotides outside the gene matches: 9. The CDR3 nucleotides read TGCAGCGTTTGGGGGTCTAGCGGGGGACATGAGCAGTTCTTC. This gives the protein CSVWGSSGGHEQFF.

The sample holds one count of this clone. The likely explanation is a read error, given a far larger clone one base away. The chain links TRBV25-1 to TRBJ1-1; D not certain. V dropped 3 bases and J dropped 7 bases, with 21 bases sitting between them. The germline CDR1 and CDR2 sequences are MGHDK and SYGVNS. The CDR3 extends over 16 amino acids. The CDR3 sequence: CASSDSTIRASIEAFF. The CDR3 nucleotides are TGTGCCAGCAGTGACTCTACAATTCGGGCGAGCATTGAAGCTTTCTTT.

The V gene is TRBV5-1, the J gene TRBJ1-4, with D perhaps TRBD1 (5 bases). The CDR3 contains 14 residues. Germline lookup yields CDR1 SGHRS and CDR2 YFSETQ. V was cut by 2 bases and J by 5 bases, with 10 bases left in between. CDR3 DNA sequence: TGCGCCAGCAGCTTTACGACAGAAAATGAAAAACTGTTTTTT. Translation gives CASSFTTENEKLFF. Combining the CDR3 with reference TRBV5-1 and TRBJ1-4 gives the whole variable domain KAGVTQTPRYLIKTRGQQVTLSCSPISGHRSVSWYQQTPGQGLQFLFEYFSETQRNKGNFPGRFSGRQFSNSRSEMNVSTLELGDSALYLCASSFTTENEKLFFGSGTQLSVL.

The V call is TRBV11-2, the J call TRBJ2-7; D may correspond to TRBD1 or TRBD2 (7 bases each). Trimming removed 2 bases from V and 5 bases from J, with 19 bases in between. In germline, CDR1 is SGHAT, CDR2 FQNNGV. CDR3 size: 16 residues. CDR3 residues: CASSLPRGRGRHEQYF. DNA for the CDR3: TGTGCCAGCAGCTTACCCCGGGGGAGGGGGCGCCACGAGCAGTACTTC.

A single count supports this clone. Sequence at one end of the junction differs from germline and may be a read error. The chain joins TRBV5-6 to TRBJ2-7; maybe TRBD2 (5 bases). This CDR3 region has 15 residues. CDR1 is SGHDT, CDR2 YYEEEE, per germline. CDR3 bases: TGTGCCAGCAGCTTTGACTACCGAGACTCCTCCGAGCAGTACTTC. As protein: CASSFDYRDSSEQYF.

The V call is TRBV5-1, the J call TRBJ1-1, with D unclear. Germline values: CDR1 SGHRS, CDR2 YFSETQ. The CDR3 sequence is 18 residues long. V was cut by 0 bases and J by 3 bases, with 21 bases left in between. Here the CDR3 DNA reads TGCGCCAGCAGCTTGGCTGGCAGCAGTGGGCCGGGTGACACTGAAGCTTTCTTT. Its protein product is CASSLAGSSGPGDTEAFF.

The chain uses TRBV11-2 and TRBJ1-1; D remains ambiguous. CDR3 length: 15 residues. Germline loops: CDR1 SGHAT, CDR2 FQNNGV. V was cut by 5 bases and J by 3 bases, with 16 bases left in between. The CDR3 sequence is CASSLRAVGDTEAFF. The CDR3 DNA sequence: TGTGCCAGCAGCCTAAGGGCGGTCGGGGACACTGAAGCTTTCTTT.

This clone has only a few counts. The chain recombines TRBV10-3 with TRBJ1-6; 9 nucleotides line up with TRBD1. This CDR3 is built from 14 residues. The V and J ends lost 10 bases and 8 bases, in that order; junction bases with no gene match: 9. Germline values: CDR1 ENHRY, CDR2 SYGVKD. CDR3 residues: CATTPRQGDSPLHF. DNA for the CDR3: TGTGCCACCACGCCGAGACAGGGGGATTCACCCCTCCACTTT.

The chain is built from TRBV19 and TRBJ1-4, with 9 bases matching TRBD1. The germline gives CDR1 LNHDA, CDR2 SQIVND (reference sequence). This CDR3 is built from 13 residues. V trimming: 7 bases; J trimming: 8 bases; junction bases outside the gene matches: 5. The CDR3 sequence: CASIGQGREKLFF. CDR3 DNA: TGTGCCAGTATAGGACAGGGGCGAGAAAAACTGTTTTTT.

V usage is TRBV14 and J usage is TRBJ2-7; 8 bases align to TRBD2. CDR3 length: 15 residues. The J segment lost 2 bases and the V segment lost 4 bases, leaving 7 bases of the junction unmatched. Looked up from germline, CDR1 is SGHDN and CDR2 is FVKESK. CDR3 amino acids: CASSRVAGPAYEQYF. CDR3 nucleotide sequence: TGTGCCAGCAGCCGGGTAGCGGGACCCGCCTACGAGCAGTACTTC. Complete variable domain (other parts from reference TRBV14 and TRBJ2-7): EAGVTQFPSHSVIEKGQTVTLRCDPISGHDNLYWYRRVMGKEIKFLLHFVKESKQDESGMPNNRFLAERTGGTYSTLKVQPAELEDSGVYFCASSRVAGPAYEQYFGPGTRLTVT.

The CDR3 DNA follows: TGTGCCACCAGCAGAGTCCGGGACCCCCGATACGAGCAGTACTTC. Translation gives CATSRVRDPRYEQYF. The V call is TRBV15, the J call TRBJ2-7; D is tentatively TRBD1 or TRBD2 (5 bases each). Trimming left V 1 base short and J 4 bases short, with 14 bases between. Per germline, CDR1 LNHNV and CDR2 YYDKDF (reference sequence). The length of the CDR3 is 15 residues.

This clone turned up a few times. A read error may produce the germline difference seen at one junction end. The rearrangement uses TRBV30 and TRBJ1-1; D is undetermined. The CDR3 covers 11 residues. Germline CDR1 and CDR2: GTSNPN and SVGIG (reference sequence). The CDR3 reads CAWSEFLRSDF. Written as DNA, the CDR3 is TGTGCCTGGAGTGAATTTTTACGTTCTGATTTT.

This clone appeared once. This chain joins TRBV6-1 and TRBJ1-2; D is undetermined. The V gene lost 1 base and the J gene lost 8 bases, with 11 bases spanning the gap. The CDR3 length is 13 residues. Germline loops: CDR1 MNHNS, CDR2 SASEGT. The CDR3 bases are TGTGCCAGCAGTGAAGATCGGGGAAGCGGCTACACCTTC. Protein sequence: CASSEDRGSGYTF.

This chain links TRBV10-1 with TRBJ2-1; 8 positions match TRBD1. Germline values: CDR1 WNHNN, CDR2 SYGVQD (reference sequence). The V gene end was trimmed by 4 bases and the J gene end by 5 bases; junction bases not matched to a gene: 7. This CDR3 comprises 15 residues. The DNA for the CDR3 is TGCGCCAGCAGTGGGACAGGGAATATACACAATGAGCAGTTCTTC. It encodes CASSGTGNIHNEQFF.